Following are 4 T cell receptor beta chains from one sample sequenced in a study of blood T cell repertoires in COVID-19. The repertoire was sequenced with immunoSEQ multiplex PCR; TCRdb's copy has only in-frame clones and lacks some. The table includes 150,000 to 200,000 clones, 82% detected once. The sequenced material came from peripheral blood. These receptors were collected from a woman between 65 and 79 years old with acute or convalescent COVID-19.

This clone has more than one count but fewer than ten. The chain is built from TRBV27 and TRBJ1-6, with no clear D. The V end was cut by 3 bases, the J end by 0 bases, with 9 bases between. This CDR3 contains 16 residues. CDR1 is MNHEY and CDR2 is SMNVEV in the germline V gene (reference sequence). In nucleotides, the CDR3 is TGTGCCAGCAGTTTGACTGCAGTCTCCTATAATTCACCCCTCCACTTT. As protein: CASSLTAVSYNSPLHF.

The chain uses TRBV6-5 and TRBJ2-3, with D perhaps TRBD1 (6 bases). V lost 5 bases and J 3 bases, leaving 15 bases between the germline ends. Per germline, CDR1 MNHEY and CDR2 SVGAGI. The CDR3 is made up of 15 amino acids. The DNA of the CDR3 is TGTGCCAGCAGTCACACAGGGCAGGGGACAGATACGCAGTATTTT. It yields the protein CASSHTGQGTDTQYF.

This clone was picked up one time. The rearrangement joins TRBV6-2 or TRBV6-3 to TRBJ2-3, with 10 bases lining up with TRBD1. V lost 2 bases to trimming and J lost 1 base; unmatched junction nucleotides: 3. The CDR3 is made up of 16 amino acids. CDR1 and CDR2 from the germline V gene are MNHEY and SVGEGT. CDR3: CASSYGGQGRTDTQYF. The CDR3, as DNA: TGTGCCAGCAGTTACGGGGGACAGGGGCGCACAGATACGCAGTATTTT.

The CDR3 DNA follows: TGTGCCAGCAGTTCCCCCGGAGTAAGCACCATATATTTT. This codes for CASSSPGVSTIYF. V gene TRBV6-5 combines with J gene TRBJ1-3; D uncertain. Germline-derived CDR1 and CDR2 are MNHEY and SVGAGI. The V end lost 4 bases, the J end lost 9 bases, and 13 bases lay between the germline ends. The CDR3 has 13 amino acids.